The rows below give T cell receptor beta chains drawn from one sample of a study of cytomegalovirus exposure and HLA in healthy donors. Profiling relied on immunoSEQ multiplex PCR, and the TCRdb table lists in-frame clones only, not all of them. The table lists some 34,000 clones. The sample consisted of PBMCs. The receptor source for this set is a woman aged 40 to 50 in good health and CMV-seropositive. Each CDR3 is given with its conserved first and last residue. The D gene is left open where the match is weak.

D gene	J gene	V gene	CDR3 protein	CDR3 DNA
TRBD2	TRBJ2-3	TRBV6-5	CASSLGLAGDTQYF	TGTGCCAGCAGCCTGGGACTAGCTGGAGATACGCAGTATTTT
-	TRBJ2-1	TRBV2	CASREYSYNEQFF	TGTGCCAGCAGGGAGTACTCCTACAATGAGCAGTTCTTC
TRBD2	TRBJ2-1	TRBV9	CASSTLADNEQFF	TGTGCCAGCAGCACCCTAGCGGACAATGAGCAGTTCTTC
TRBD1	TRBJ2-7	TRBV5-8	CASSLLGTGSAEQYF	TGTGCCAGCAGCTTGTTAGGGACAGGGTCCGCCGAGCAGTACTTC
TRBD1	TRBJ1-1	TRBV6-5	CASSYGLGQGVIEAFF	TGTGCCAGCAGTTACGGGTTAGGACAGGGCGTAATTGAAGCTTTCTTT
-	TRBJ2-7	TRBV18	CASSGGTATYEQYF	TGTGCCAGCTCAGGGGGGACAGCCACCTACGAGCAGTACTTC
-	TRBJ1-4	TRBV30	CAWGGSLPNEKLFF	TGTGCCTGGGGAGGATCGCTCCCTAATGAAAAACTGTTTTTT
TRBD2	TRBJ2-3	TRBV10-2	CASKQTSESTDTQYF	TGCGCCAGCAAACAAACTAGCGAAAGCACAGATACGCAGTATTTT
TRBD2	TRBJ2-5	TRBV5-4	CASSTPGTRGETQYF	TGTGCCAGCAGCACCCCCGGGACTAGAGGCGAGACCCAGTACTTC
-	TRBJ2-7	TRBV7-8	CASSTDREVDEQYF	TGTGCCAGCAGCACCGACAGAGAGGTAGACGAGCAGTACTTC
-	TRBJ2-6	TRBV7-2	CASTPGGSGANVLTF	TGTGCCAGCACGCCCGGGGGCTCTGGGGCCAACGTCCTGACTTTC
TRBD2	TRBJ2-7	TRBV7-2	CASSPLTSVTYEQYF	TGTGCCAGCAGCCCCCTGACTAGCGTGACCTACGAGCAGTACTTC
TRBD1	TRBJ2-7	TRBV7-9	CASSLGQSAYEQYF	TGTGCCAGCAGCTTGGGACAGAGCGCCTACGAGCAGTACTTC
-	TRBJ1-5	TRBV28	CASSLAGNSNQHQHF	TGTGCCAGCAGCTTGGCGGGGAATAGCAATCAGCACCAGCATTTT
-	TRBJ2-7	TRBV10-3	CAISDPGQQGQSYEQYF	TGTGCCATCAGTGATCCTGGGCAACAGGGACAATCCTACGAGCAGTACTTC
TRBD1	TRBJ1-3	TRBV2	CASSITGGPRNTIYF	TGTGCCAGCAGTATCACAGGGGGTCCCCGAAACACCATATATTTT
-	TRBJ2-5	TRBV15	CATSRGERELETQYF	TGTGCCACCAGCAGAGGGGAAAGGGAGTTGGAGACCCAGTACTTC
-	TRBJ1-3	TRBV6-6	CASRGLFSGNTIYF	TGTGCCAGCAGGGGACTCTTCTCTGGAAACACCATATATTTT